This T cell receptor (beta chain) was found in a study of shared clonotypes between healthy human individuals. Generated by immunoSEQ multiplex PCR, the TCRdb table keeps only in-frame clones and is missing some. The data show a few million clones, over 90% seen once. A word on this clone: Different DNA sequences within this sample yield the same CDR3.

Donors were healthy HIV-negative adults without recently reported acute infections or vaccinations. The sequenced sample consisted of naive CD4+ T cells from PBMCs. Specified subset: CD45RA+ positively selected. The clonotype comes from a man younger than 35 in good health. Some clones in this sample may be carry-over from other donors' samples.

The CDR3 DNA reads as TGCAGCGTTGAGAGGGGGGGCTCCTACGAGCAGTACTTC. Amino acids: CSVERGGSYEQYF. J is TRBJ2-7 and V is TRBV29-1; possibly TRBD2 for D (7 bases). CDR1 is SQVTM, CDR2 ANQGSEA, per germline. Trimming shortened V by 3 bases and J by 0 bases, and 9 bases separated the two germline ends. The CDR3 is made up of 13 amino acids.